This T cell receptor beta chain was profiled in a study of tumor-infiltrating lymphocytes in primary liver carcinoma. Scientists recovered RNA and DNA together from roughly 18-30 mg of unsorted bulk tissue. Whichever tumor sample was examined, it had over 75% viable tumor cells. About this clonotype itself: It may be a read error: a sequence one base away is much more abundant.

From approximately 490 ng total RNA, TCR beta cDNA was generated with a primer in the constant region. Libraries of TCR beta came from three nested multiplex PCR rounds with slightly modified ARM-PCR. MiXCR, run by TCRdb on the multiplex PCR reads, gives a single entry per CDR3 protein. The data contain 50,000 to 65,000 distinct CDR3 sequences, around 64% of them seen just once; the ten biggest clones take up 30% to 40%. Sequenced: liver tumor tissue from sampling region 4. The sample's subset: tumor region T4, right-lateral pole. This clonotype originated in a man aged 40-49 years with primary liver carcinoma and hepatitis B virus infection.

The CDR3 bases are TGTGCCAGTACCCCAGGGGGGGGACGAGAGACCAAGTACTTC. Residues: CASTPGGGRETKYF. The chain employs TRBV28 and TRBJ2-5; D tentatively fits TRBD1 or TRBD2 (7 bases each). The germline V gene encodes CDR1 MDHEN and CDR2 SYDVKM. There are 14 residues in the CDR3.